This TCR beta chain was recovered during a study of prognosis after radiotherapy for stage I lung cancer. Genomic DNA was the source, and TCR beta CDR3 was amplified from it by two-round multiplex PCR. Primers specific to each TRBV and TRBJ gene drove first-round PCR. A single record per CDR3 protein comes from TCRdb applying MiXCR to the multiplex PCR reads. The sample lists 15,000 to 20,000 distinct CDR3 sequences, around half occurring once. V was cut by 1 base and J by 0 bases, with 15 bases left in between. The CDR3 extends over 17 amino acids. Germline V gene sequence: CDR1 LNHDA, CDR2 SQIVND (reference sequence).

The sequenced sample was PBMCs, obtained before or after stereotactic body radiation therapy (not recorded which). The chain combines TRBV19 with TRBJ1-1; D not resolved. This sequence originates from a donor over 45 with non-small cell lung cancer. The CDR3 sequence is CASSIARSSRVNTEAFF. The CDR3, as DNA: TGTGCCAGTAGTATAGCCCGTAGCTCAAGGGTGAACACTGAAGCTTTCTTT.